This T cell receptor (beta chain) is drawn from a study of cytomegalovirus exposure and HLA in healthy donors. Study-wide findings and caveats: Altogether, 170 or so TCR beta chains were recorded as cytomegalovirus-associated. According to a subsequent analysis, TCR clusters from the first cohort were inclined to appear together in the roughly 130 validation repertoires.

V was pared by 7 bases and J by 6 bases, with 15 bases between. Germline V gives CDR1 MNHNS, CDR2 SASEGT. The CDR3 spans 14 residues. The protocol was immunoSEQ multiplex PCR, while the TCRdb copy is restricted to in-frame clones and leaves out a portion. The table lists around 60,000 clones, 90% to 97% of them singletons. With regard to this clone: No antigen is known for it.

The chain carries TRBV6-1 and TRBJ2-2; TRBD1 might be the D (6 bases). The source of this sequence is a woman aged 18-29 years in good health and CMV-seronegative. The material sequenced was PBMCs. CDR3 loop: CASMVRGVSGELFF. The CDR3 nucleotides read TGTGCCAGCATGGTCAGGGGTGTCTCCGGGGAGCTGTTTTTT.